These T cell receptor beta chains were read from a single sample in a study of blood T cell repertoires in COVID-19. Sequenced by immunoSEQ multiplex PCR; TCRdb stores in-frame clones only, minus some. The sample has 250,000 to 300,000 clones, 80% to 90% seen once. The specimen sequenced was PBMCs or T cells enriched from blood (not recorded which). These receptors came from a woman aged 45-60 years who had recovered from COVID-19. Each CDR3 is given without its conserved first and last residue.

j_call,v_call,cdr3_aa
TRBJ1-1,TRBV28,ASLGGWGLSVTEAF
TRBJ2-3,TRBV28,ASSRPGQGRERDTQY
TRBJ1-2,TRBV12-3/TRBV12-4,ASSRRVSYGYT
TRBJ1-4,TRBV19,ASSMDRVVEKLF
TRBJ2-7,TRBV7-2,ASSSPRYEQY
TRBJ2-1,TRBV25-1,ASSRGGWDNEQF
TRBJ1-1,TRBV5-1,ASSLGAPNRGNTEAF
TRBJ2-3,TRBV11-2,ASTPWVRGDTQY
TRBJ2-3,TRBV14,ASSQRTFLREDTQY
TRBJ2-5,TRBV27,ASSSRQAGETQY
TRBJ2-6,TRBV19,ASNPVRGSGANVLT
TRBJ2-1,TRBV11-3,ASSLDSGGNEQF
TRBJ1-1,TRBV5-1,ASSTLTGAGGTEAF
TRBJ2-5,TRBV9,ASSVVGGQETQY
TRBJ1-1,TRBV29-1,SYRDTNTEAF
TRBJ1-1,TRBV30,AWSVSGVNTEAF
TRBJ2-6,TRBV30,AWSRLTGRANVLT
TRBJ2-1,TRBV27,ASSGQGGHNEQF
TRBJ1-1,TRBV5-1,ASSLGAGRGRNTEAF
TRBJ1-1,TRBV11-2,ASSLFSGNTEAF
TRBJ1-1,TRBV2,ASRPQGSTEAF
TRBJ2-1,TRBV18,ASSPPSLNEQF
TRBJ2-2,TRBV5-1,ASRVEGLNTGELF
TRBJ2-1,TRBV6-5,ASSYLGGLPYNEQF
TRBJ2-7,TRBV27,ASSTAPGQGAWEQY
TRBJ1-1,TRBV6-2/TRBV6-3,ASSYRQVGRNTEAF
TRBJ2-2,TRBV27,ASSLLGGDGELF
TRBJ2-3,TRBV29-1,SGGQGLATQY
TRBJ2-1,TRBV7-6,ASSPHEGSSYNEQF
TRBJ1-1,TRBV4-1,ASNDLEQGVRNTEAF
TRBJ1-2,TRBV9,ASSVARSHGGYT
TRBJ2-5,TRBV27,ASSSPQGAEETQY
TRBJ1-4,TRBV5-8,ASTLGGVANEKLF
TRBJ2-7,TRBV28,ASSLRTVYEQY
TRBJ2-7,TRBV9,ASSVASGSHEQY
TRBJ1-1,TRBV21-1,ASSKIGGGNTEAF
TRBJ1-3,TRBV18,ASSQTGANYIAGNTIY
TRBJ2-5,TRBV2,ASSETGEETQY
TRBJ1-3,TRBV5-4,ASSLAWRGWGNTIY
TRBJ1-5,TRBV10-3,AISESGGVGQPQH
TRBJ1-1,TRBV28,ASSGYGSGREGEAF
TRBJ2-1,TRBV29-1,SVEGTSDYNEQF
TRBJ2-2,TRBV5-1,ASSSMGTSVTGELF
TRBJ2-7,TRBV5-1,ASSRPGVYEQY
TRBJ1-2,TRBV20-1,SASRDRGASGGYT